This T cell receptor (beta chain) was documented in a study of blood T cell repertoires in COVID-19. Background on the study: Italy, Spain and the United States were the sources of the convalescent and acute COVID-19 samples. T cells, B-cell-depleted T cells, or PBMCs provided the cDNA or gDNA that served as material.

The CDR3 runs to 16 residues. V gave up 2 bases and J gave up 5 bases, with 19 bases separating them. In germline, CDR1 is SGHRS, CDR2 YFSETQ. TCRdb keeps only in-frame clones here, not all; method: immunoSEQ multiplex PCR. The profile shows more than 150,000 clones, about three quarters of them singletons. The clonotype originates from a woman of 80 years or more with active or convalescent COVID-19. The chain couples TRBV5-1 to TRBJ2-5, with a tentative D call TRBD1 (6 bases). Sample: peripheral blood. The CDR3 DNA follows: TGCGCCAGCAGCTTAGATACAGGGTTTAAGGGCGAGACCCAGTACTTC. It encodes CASSLDTGFKGETQYF.